This entry lists 3 T cell receptor beta chains sequenced from one sample in a study of blood T cell repertoires in COVID-19. The data were produced by immunoSEQ multiplex PCR, yet TCRdb's version contains in-frame clones alone and is incomplete. The sample has 270,000 or so clones, around 90% seen once. Material for sequencing was PBMCs or T cells enriched from blood (not recorded which). These receptors were collected from a man in his forties who had been exposed to COVID-19.

The chain is built from TRBV3-1 (or the pseudogene TRBV3-2) and TRBJ2-3, with 8 bases identical to TRBD2. Trimming at V came to 1 base and at J to 3 bases, leaving 6 bases not matched to a gene. The germline V gene encodes CDR1 LGHDT and CDR2 YNNKEL (reference sequence). The CDR3 is made up of 16 amino acids. Written as DNA, the CDR3 is TGTGCCAGCAGCCAAGGGTTTGGACTAGCAACAGATACGCAGTATTTT. This encodes CASSQGFGLATDTQYF.

The V call is TRBV6-5, the J call TRBJ2-3, with D hard to call. The ends were cut back, 0 bases at V and 4 bases at J, with 8 bases in the middle. The CDR3 spans 14 residues. Germline V CDR1 and CDR2: MNHEY, SVGAGI. CDR3 loop: CASSYSSRSDTQYF. CDR3 coding DNA: TGTGCCAGCAGTTACTCTAGCCGGTCAGATACGCAGTATTTT.

This rearrangement joins TRBV12-3 or TRBV12-4 to TRBJ1-1; 7 bases match TRBD1. With 6 bases clipped from V and 0 bases from J, the junction kept 1 base outside the gene matches. The CDR3 has 13 amino acids. The CDR3 coding sequence is TGTGCCAGCAGACAGGGGATGAACACTGAAGCTTTCTTT. Its translation: CASRQGMNTEAFF.